These 15 T cell receptor beta chains were sequenced from one sample in a study of T-cell reconstitution after alpha-beta-depleted transplantation in children. Unique molecular identifiers were incorporated into the prepared TCRbeta library. TCRdb independently ran MiXCR on the PCR reads; one entry per CDR3 protein. The repertoire holds over 150,000 distinct CDR3 sequences, with roughly 7.5% as singletons. Sequenced here: PBMCs from the stem cell graft donor, sampled from the stem cell graft. These receptors all come from a human donor who donated a stem cell graft to a child with Wiskott-Aldrich syndrome.

At least ten counts were recorded for this clonotype. This sequence joins TRBV6-5 and TRBJ1-4; D is ambiguous. This CDR3 is built from 15 residues. From germline, CDR1 is MNHEY and CDR2 SVGAGI. Trimming removed 5 bases at V and 4 bases at J, with 14 bases between. DNA for the CDR3: TGTGCCAGCAGTCCACGGAGAGGGAATAATGAAAAACTGTTTTTT. This translates into CASSPRRGNNEKLFF.

In this sample, this clonotype turned up many times. The rearrangement joins TRBV5-6 to TRBJ2-7; D unresolved. The germline CDR1 and CDR2 sequences are SGHDT and YYEEEE. The V gene lost 0 bases and the J gene lost 11 bases, with 21 bases spanning the gap. This CDR3 has 15 amino acids. The CDR3 reads CASSLEIPRPSAKYF. CDR3 DNA sequence: TGTGCCAGCAGCTTGGAGATCCCCCGCCCCTCAGCCAAGTACTTC.

This clonotype was detected many times. The V and J genes are TRBV7-2 and TRBJ2-7, with 9 bases aligning to TRBD1. J was trimmed by 6 bases and V by 0 bases; bases with no gene match: 6. The CDR3 is 15 residues long. Germline assignment: CDR1 SGHTA and CDR2 FQGNSA. The CDR3 nucleotides are TGTGCCAGCAGCTTAGCAGGACAGGGGAAAGGCGAGCAGTACTTC. It is translated as CASSLAGQGKGEQYF. The full variable domain, its missing parts supplied by reference TRBV7-2 and TRBJ2-7, is GAGVSQSPSNKVTEKGKDVELRCDPISGHTALYWYRQSLGQGLEFLIYFQGNSAPDKSGLPSDRFSAERTGGSVSTLTIQRTQQEDSAVYLCASSLAGQGKGEQYFGPGTRLTVT.

This clonotype occurred many times. The V and J genes are TRBV20-1 and TRBJ2-3; D is possibly TRBD1 (6 bases). Germline CDR1 DFQATT, CDR2 SNEGSKA (reference sequence). Deletions cut 4 bases from V and 2 bases from J, with 10 bases between. The CDR3 runs to 13 residues. The CDR3 DNA sequence: TGCAGTGCTATAAGGACAGTCACAGATACGCAGTATTTT. Its protein product is CSAIRTVTDTQYF.

The chain is built from TRBV27 and TRBJ2-2, with 7 bases that match TRBD1. Germline values: CDR1 MNHEY, CDR2 SMNVEV (reference sequence). The V gene end was trimmed by 6 bases and the J gene end by 3 bases; junction bases not matched to a gene: 19. The CDR3 loop spans 19 amino acids. The CDR3: CASSRRPRGTPVDTGELFF. CDR3 in DNA: TGTGCCAGCAGCCGACGTCCCAGGGGGACCCCGGTGGACACCGGGGAGCTGTTTTTT.

The V gene is TRBV27, the J gene TRBJ2-6, with D hard to call. From germline, CDR1 is MNHEY and CDR2 SMNVEV (reference sequence). The CDR3 loop spans 15 amino acids. V was clipped by 5 bases and J by 0 bases, with 8 bases between them. The CDR3 sequence is CASSLFHSGANVLTF. The CDR3 DNA follows: TGTGCCAGCAGTCTATTTCACTCTGGGGCCAACGTCCTGACTTTC.

This clonotype was seen more than once but under ten times. This chain links TRBV9 with TRBJ1-5; D is ambiguous. With 3 bases removed from V and 4 bases from J, the gap between germline ends came to 11 bases. The germline CDR1 and CDR2 sequences are SGDLS and YYNGEE. The CDR3 has 14 residues. This chain's CDR3 is CASSATPGNQPQHF. The CDR3 DNA sequence: TGTGCCAGCAGCGCCACCCCGGGTAATCAGCCCCAGCATTTT.

The rearrangement joins TRBV5-5 to TRBJ1-1; no firm D call. This CDR3 region has 14 residues. Germline CDR1 SGHKS, CDR2 YYEKEE (reference sequence). Trimming pared 0 bases from V and 2 bases from J, leaving 8 bases between. This CDR3 reads CASSLGLQNTEAFF. CDR3 sequence (DNA): TGTGCCAGCAGCTTGGGACTCCAAAACACTGAAGCTTTCTTT.

The rearrangement uses TRBV10-3 and TRBJ2-7; TRBD1 matches 11 bases. The length of the CDR3 is 13 residues. The germline gives CDR1 ENHRY, CDR2 SYGVKD. Unmatched junction bases numbered 3, after V lost 6 bases and J lost 5 bases. This CDR3 is CAISWTGGDEQYF. As DNA, the CDR3 is TGTGCCATCAGCTGGACAGGGGGCGACGAGCAGTACTTC.

The sample holds many counts of this clonotype. This chain uses TRBV7-2 with TRBJ2-2, with TRBD2 as a possible D gene (6 bases). Trimming shortened V by 5 bases and J by 6 bases, and 13 bases separated the two germline ends. Germline lookup yields CDR1 SGHTA and CDR2 FQGNSA. The CDR3 has 14 residues. CDR3 residues: CASSPQWGAGELFF. Written as DNA, the CDR3 is TGTGCCAGCAGCCCCCAGTGGGGGGCCGGGGAGCTGTTTTTT.

This clonotype has more than one count but fewer than ten. J is TRBJ2-7 and V is TRBV7-9; D possibly matches TRBD1 or TRBD2 (5 bases each). Germline CDR1 is SEHNR and CDR2 is FQNEAQ (reference sequence). V was pared by 9 bases and J by 3 bases, with 12 bases between. This CDR3 has 12 amino acids. The CDR3 is CASLGRSYEQYF. Here the CDR3 DNA reads TGTGCCAGTTTGGGACGAAGCTACGAGCAGTACTTC.

The chain combines TRBV4-3 with TRBJ1-4; D might be TRBD1 (6 bases). The CDR3 totals 15 residues. Trimming removed 4 bases at V and 6 bases at J, with 15 bases between. CDR1 LGHNA and CDR2 YSLEER come from the germline V gene. CDR3 coding DNA: TGCGCCAGCAGCCTAACGGGGGGCCGGGATGAAAAACTGTTTTTT. Its protein product is CASSLTGGRDEKLFF.

At least ten counts were recorded for this clonotype. V is TRBV10-3 and J is TRBJ2-6; D is perhaps TRBD1 (5 bases). The CDR3 runs to 14 residues. Germline CDR1 and CDR2: ENHRY and SYGVKD. The germline V and J ends were trimmed by 9 bases and 0 bases, with 9 bases remaining between them. CDR3 coding DNA: TGTGCCATGACAGACAGCTCTGGGGCCAACGTCCTGACTTTC. Translation: CAMTDSSGANVLTF.

This clonotype has ten or more counts. The V gene is TRBV5-1, the J gene TRBJ2-5; D gene ambiguous. CDR3 length equals 15 residues. The germline CDR1 and CDR2 sequences are SGHRS and YFSETQ. V lost 5 bases to trimming and J lost 5 bases, with 19 bases between them. The CDR3 DNA follows: TGCGCCAGCAGTTACCAGGATACGGTACTGGAGACCCAGTACTTC. Its protein product is CASSYQDTVLETQYF.

This clonotype has a count of ten or more. The CDR3 loop reads CASSLPLAGTGELFF. The DNA of the CDR3 is TGTGCCAGCAGCTTACCTCTAGCAGGGACCGGGGAGCTGTTTTTT. The chain combines TRBV7-2 with TRBJ2-2; the D call may be TRBD1 or TRBD2 (5 bases each). V lost 2 bases and J 5 bases, leaving 12 bases between the germline ends. The germline gives CDR1 SGHTA, CDR2 FQGNSA. The CDR3 contains 15 residues.